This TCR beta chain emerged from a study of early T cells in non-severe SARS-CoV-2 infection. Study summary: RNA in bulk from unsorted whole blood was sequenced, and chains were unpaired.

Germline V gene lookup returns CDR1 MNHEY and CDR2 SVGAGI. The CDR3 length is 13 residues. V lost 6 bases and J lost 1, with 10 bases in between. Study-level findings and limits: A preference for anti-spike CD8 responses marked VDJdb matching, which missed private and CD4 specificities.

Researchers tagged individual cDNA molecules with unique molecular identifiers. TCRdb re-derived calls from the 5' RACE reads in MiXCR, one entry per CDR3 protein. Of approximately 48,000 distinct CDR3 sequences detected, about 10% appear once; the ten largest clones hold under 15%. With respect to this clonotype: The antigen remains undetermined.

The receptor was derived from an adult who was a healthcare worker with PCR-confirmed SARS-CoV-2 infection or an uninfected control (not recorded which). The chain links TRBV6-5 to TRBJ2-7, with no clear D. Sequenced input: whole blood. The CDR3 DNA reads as TGTGCCAGCAGCCGGGTCAGTTCCTACGAGCAGTACTTC. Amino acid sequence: CASSRVSSYEQYF.